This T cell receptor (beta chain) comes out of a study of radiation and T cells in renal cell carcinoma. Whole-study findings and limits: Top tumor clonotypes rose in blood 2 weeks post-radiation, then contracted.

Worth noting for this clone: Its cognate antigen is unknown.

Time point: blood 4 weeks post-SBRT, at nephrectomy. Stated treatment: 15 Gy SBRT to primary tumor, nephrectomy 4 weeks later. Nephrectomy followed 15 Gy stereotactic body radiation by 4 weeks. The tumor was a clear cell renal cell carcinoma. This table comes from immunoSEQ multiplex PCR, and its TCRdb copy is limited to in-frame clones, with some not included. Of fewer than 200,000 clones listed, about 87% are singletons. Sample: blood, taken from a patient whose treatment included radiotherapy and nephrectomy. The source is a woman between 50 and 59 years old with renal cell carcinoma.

The CDR3 sequence is CASSYTGGGNNQPQHF. As DNA, the CDR3 is TGTGCCAGCAGTTACACCGGAGGGGGGAACAATCAGCCCCAGCATTTT. The J gene is TRBJ1-5, the V gene TRBV6-6; D might be TRBD1 (6 bases). Per germline, CDR1 MNHNY and CDR2 SVGAGI (reference sequence). The CDR3 length is 16 residues. Trimming removed 2 bases from V and 3 bases from J, with 14 bases in between.